A single sample is the source of the 11 T cell receptor beta chains below, sequenced in a study of T cells after yellow fever vaccination (dated by TCRdb to about 2019). This specimen's treatment or condition label, per the study, means: live attenuated yellow fever vaccine strain. Library construction relied on 5' RACE. TCRdb lists the instrument as Illumina HiSeq 2500. In-frame beta chains were kept once TCRdb had trimmed the public reads at Q25 with fastp and called clones with MiXCR. Duplicate CDR3 protein sequences are folded into a single record with the most common DNA and genes. The sample contains about 74,000 distinct CDR3 sequences, around 7% of them found a single time. The ten top clones hold 30% to 40% of the sample. The sequencing used CD8+ T cells sorted from PBMCs, collected less than 6 days after the first yellow fever vaccination. All receptors come from a man between 18 and 35 years old who received the YFV17D yellow fever vaccine.

The genes are TRBV5-4 and TRBJ2-3; D perhaps matches TRBD2 (5 bases). In germline, CDR1 is SGHNT, CDR2 YYREEE (reference sequence). The CDR3 has 14 residues. V lost 6 bases, J lost 4 bases, and 15 bases lay in between. Here the CDR3 reads CASNLLGSPDTQYF. The CDR3 nucleotides are TGTGCCAGCAATCTACTAGGCTCCCCAGATACGCAGTATTTT.

This clonotype has a count of ten or more. The chain couples TRBV6-5 to TRBJ2-2; TRBD2 might be the D (5 bases). Germline lookup yields CDR1 MNHEY and CDR2 SVGAGI. V was trimmed by 0 bases and J by 4 bases, leaving 12 bases between them. This CDR3 contains 16 residues. CDR3 amino acids: CASSYSSGRFTGELFF. The CDR3 DNA follows: TGTGCCAGCAGTTACTCGTCGGGAAGATTCACCGGGGAGCTGTTTTTT.

The gene calls are TRBV7-9 and TRBJ2-7; D might be TRBD1 or TRBD2, each matching 5 bases. Trimming stripped 4 bases from V and 2 bases from J, with 9 bases between. The length of the CDR3 is 13 residues. Germline V gene data show CDR1 as SEHNR and CDR2 as FQNEAQ (reference sequence). CDR3 bases: TGTGCCAGCAGCTCGGGGCAGCCCTACGAGCAGTACGTC. Translation: CASSSGQPYEQYV.

The table lists this clonotype with a few counts. The chain joins TRBV12-5 to TRBJ1-1; 9 nucleotides align to TRBD1. CDR3 length equals 14 residues. The ends lost 1 base at V and 4 bases at J; junction bases unmatched: 1. Germline CDR1 is LGHNT and CDR2 is FRNRAP. The CDR3 nucleotides are TGTGCTAGTGGTTTGGGACAGGGGGGCACTGAAGCTTTCTTT. It yields the protein CASGLGQGGTEAFF.

The sample holds a few counts of this clonotype. The chain links TRBV6-4 to TRBJ2-3; TRBD2 matches 9 bases. J gave up 8 bases and V 5 bases, and 14 bases lay outside the gene matches. The V gene's germline CDR1 is MRHNA and CDR2 SNTAGT. The CDR3 runs to 16 residues. The CDR3 loop is CASSLISGGPEGTQYF. The CDR3 DNA reads as TGTGCCAGCAGTCTCATTAGCGGGGGCCCGGAGGGTACGCAGTATTTT.

This sequence joins TRBV7-9 and TRBJ2-5; D unclear. The CDR3 is made up of 13 amino acids. V lost 0 bases, J lost 5 bases, and 7 bases lay in between. Germline lookup yields CDR1 SEHNR and CDR2 FQNEAQ (reference sequence). The CDR3 protein is CASSLALLETQYF. The DNA for the CDR3 is TGTGCCAGCAGCTTAGCGCTCTTGGAGACCCAGTACTTC.

This clonotype was counted many times. CDR3 amino acids: CASSQGTGNTGELFF. DNA of the CDR3: TGCGCCAGCAGCCAAGGGACAGGGAACACCGGGGAGCTGTTTTTT. The genes are TRBV4-1 and TRBJ2-2; 7 nucleotides agree with TRBD1. Germline CDR1 is MGHRA and CDR2 is YSYEKL. The CDR3 sequence is 15 residues long. V shed 1 base and J 1 base; nucleotides not matched to a gene: 0.

This clonotype appeared many times. The chain is built from TRBV5-1 and TRBJ2-1; TRBD1 aligns across 9 bases. The CDR3 is 16 amino acids. Germline V lookup: CDR1 SGHRS, CDR2 YFSETQ. The V segment lost 2 bases and the J segment 1 base; nucleotides outside the gene matches: 4. The CDR3 sequence is CASSFAGTGSYNEQFF. The CDR3 nucleotides are TGCGCCAGCAGCTTCGCCGGGACAGGGTCCTACAATGAGCAGTTCTTC.

Comment on this clonotype: A read error may be the cause here, since a much bigger clone is one base away. The genes are TRBV27 and TRBJ2-6; D is uncertain. This CDR3 spans 15 amino acids. Germline CDR1 reads MNHEY; CDR2 reads SMNVEV (reference sequence). Trimming cost V 3 bases and J 2 bases, with 8 bases left between them. CDR3 region: CASSFSPPGANVLTF. CDR3 DNA sequence: TGTGCCAGCAGTTTTTCCCCCCCTGGGGCCAACGTCCTGACTTTC.

The genes are TRBV7-4 and TRBJ1-6, with D tentatively TRBD1 (6 bases). The V gene's germline CDR1 is SGHVT and CDR2 SQSDAQ. V was cut by 5 bases and J by 7 bases, with 21 bases left in between. CDR3 length equals 17 residues. DNA of the CDR3: TGTGCCAGCAGCCCCCCAGGGGAGTTCGGAGTAAATTCACCCCTCCACTTT. Encoded protein: CASSPPGEFGVNSPLHF.

The sample holds many counts of this clonotype. The chain combines TRBV6-2 or TRBV6-3 with TRBJ2-7; TRBD1 matches at 8 bases. The junction had 13 bases not matched to a gene; V was cut back by 6 bases and J by 0 bases. The germline CDR1 and CDR2 sequences are MNHEY and SVGEGT. The CDR3 covers 17 residues. CDR3 sequence (DNA): TGTGCCAGCAGCCGACCGGGACAGGCATATTACTCCTACGAGCAGTACTTC. It is translated as CASSRPGQAYYSYEQYF.